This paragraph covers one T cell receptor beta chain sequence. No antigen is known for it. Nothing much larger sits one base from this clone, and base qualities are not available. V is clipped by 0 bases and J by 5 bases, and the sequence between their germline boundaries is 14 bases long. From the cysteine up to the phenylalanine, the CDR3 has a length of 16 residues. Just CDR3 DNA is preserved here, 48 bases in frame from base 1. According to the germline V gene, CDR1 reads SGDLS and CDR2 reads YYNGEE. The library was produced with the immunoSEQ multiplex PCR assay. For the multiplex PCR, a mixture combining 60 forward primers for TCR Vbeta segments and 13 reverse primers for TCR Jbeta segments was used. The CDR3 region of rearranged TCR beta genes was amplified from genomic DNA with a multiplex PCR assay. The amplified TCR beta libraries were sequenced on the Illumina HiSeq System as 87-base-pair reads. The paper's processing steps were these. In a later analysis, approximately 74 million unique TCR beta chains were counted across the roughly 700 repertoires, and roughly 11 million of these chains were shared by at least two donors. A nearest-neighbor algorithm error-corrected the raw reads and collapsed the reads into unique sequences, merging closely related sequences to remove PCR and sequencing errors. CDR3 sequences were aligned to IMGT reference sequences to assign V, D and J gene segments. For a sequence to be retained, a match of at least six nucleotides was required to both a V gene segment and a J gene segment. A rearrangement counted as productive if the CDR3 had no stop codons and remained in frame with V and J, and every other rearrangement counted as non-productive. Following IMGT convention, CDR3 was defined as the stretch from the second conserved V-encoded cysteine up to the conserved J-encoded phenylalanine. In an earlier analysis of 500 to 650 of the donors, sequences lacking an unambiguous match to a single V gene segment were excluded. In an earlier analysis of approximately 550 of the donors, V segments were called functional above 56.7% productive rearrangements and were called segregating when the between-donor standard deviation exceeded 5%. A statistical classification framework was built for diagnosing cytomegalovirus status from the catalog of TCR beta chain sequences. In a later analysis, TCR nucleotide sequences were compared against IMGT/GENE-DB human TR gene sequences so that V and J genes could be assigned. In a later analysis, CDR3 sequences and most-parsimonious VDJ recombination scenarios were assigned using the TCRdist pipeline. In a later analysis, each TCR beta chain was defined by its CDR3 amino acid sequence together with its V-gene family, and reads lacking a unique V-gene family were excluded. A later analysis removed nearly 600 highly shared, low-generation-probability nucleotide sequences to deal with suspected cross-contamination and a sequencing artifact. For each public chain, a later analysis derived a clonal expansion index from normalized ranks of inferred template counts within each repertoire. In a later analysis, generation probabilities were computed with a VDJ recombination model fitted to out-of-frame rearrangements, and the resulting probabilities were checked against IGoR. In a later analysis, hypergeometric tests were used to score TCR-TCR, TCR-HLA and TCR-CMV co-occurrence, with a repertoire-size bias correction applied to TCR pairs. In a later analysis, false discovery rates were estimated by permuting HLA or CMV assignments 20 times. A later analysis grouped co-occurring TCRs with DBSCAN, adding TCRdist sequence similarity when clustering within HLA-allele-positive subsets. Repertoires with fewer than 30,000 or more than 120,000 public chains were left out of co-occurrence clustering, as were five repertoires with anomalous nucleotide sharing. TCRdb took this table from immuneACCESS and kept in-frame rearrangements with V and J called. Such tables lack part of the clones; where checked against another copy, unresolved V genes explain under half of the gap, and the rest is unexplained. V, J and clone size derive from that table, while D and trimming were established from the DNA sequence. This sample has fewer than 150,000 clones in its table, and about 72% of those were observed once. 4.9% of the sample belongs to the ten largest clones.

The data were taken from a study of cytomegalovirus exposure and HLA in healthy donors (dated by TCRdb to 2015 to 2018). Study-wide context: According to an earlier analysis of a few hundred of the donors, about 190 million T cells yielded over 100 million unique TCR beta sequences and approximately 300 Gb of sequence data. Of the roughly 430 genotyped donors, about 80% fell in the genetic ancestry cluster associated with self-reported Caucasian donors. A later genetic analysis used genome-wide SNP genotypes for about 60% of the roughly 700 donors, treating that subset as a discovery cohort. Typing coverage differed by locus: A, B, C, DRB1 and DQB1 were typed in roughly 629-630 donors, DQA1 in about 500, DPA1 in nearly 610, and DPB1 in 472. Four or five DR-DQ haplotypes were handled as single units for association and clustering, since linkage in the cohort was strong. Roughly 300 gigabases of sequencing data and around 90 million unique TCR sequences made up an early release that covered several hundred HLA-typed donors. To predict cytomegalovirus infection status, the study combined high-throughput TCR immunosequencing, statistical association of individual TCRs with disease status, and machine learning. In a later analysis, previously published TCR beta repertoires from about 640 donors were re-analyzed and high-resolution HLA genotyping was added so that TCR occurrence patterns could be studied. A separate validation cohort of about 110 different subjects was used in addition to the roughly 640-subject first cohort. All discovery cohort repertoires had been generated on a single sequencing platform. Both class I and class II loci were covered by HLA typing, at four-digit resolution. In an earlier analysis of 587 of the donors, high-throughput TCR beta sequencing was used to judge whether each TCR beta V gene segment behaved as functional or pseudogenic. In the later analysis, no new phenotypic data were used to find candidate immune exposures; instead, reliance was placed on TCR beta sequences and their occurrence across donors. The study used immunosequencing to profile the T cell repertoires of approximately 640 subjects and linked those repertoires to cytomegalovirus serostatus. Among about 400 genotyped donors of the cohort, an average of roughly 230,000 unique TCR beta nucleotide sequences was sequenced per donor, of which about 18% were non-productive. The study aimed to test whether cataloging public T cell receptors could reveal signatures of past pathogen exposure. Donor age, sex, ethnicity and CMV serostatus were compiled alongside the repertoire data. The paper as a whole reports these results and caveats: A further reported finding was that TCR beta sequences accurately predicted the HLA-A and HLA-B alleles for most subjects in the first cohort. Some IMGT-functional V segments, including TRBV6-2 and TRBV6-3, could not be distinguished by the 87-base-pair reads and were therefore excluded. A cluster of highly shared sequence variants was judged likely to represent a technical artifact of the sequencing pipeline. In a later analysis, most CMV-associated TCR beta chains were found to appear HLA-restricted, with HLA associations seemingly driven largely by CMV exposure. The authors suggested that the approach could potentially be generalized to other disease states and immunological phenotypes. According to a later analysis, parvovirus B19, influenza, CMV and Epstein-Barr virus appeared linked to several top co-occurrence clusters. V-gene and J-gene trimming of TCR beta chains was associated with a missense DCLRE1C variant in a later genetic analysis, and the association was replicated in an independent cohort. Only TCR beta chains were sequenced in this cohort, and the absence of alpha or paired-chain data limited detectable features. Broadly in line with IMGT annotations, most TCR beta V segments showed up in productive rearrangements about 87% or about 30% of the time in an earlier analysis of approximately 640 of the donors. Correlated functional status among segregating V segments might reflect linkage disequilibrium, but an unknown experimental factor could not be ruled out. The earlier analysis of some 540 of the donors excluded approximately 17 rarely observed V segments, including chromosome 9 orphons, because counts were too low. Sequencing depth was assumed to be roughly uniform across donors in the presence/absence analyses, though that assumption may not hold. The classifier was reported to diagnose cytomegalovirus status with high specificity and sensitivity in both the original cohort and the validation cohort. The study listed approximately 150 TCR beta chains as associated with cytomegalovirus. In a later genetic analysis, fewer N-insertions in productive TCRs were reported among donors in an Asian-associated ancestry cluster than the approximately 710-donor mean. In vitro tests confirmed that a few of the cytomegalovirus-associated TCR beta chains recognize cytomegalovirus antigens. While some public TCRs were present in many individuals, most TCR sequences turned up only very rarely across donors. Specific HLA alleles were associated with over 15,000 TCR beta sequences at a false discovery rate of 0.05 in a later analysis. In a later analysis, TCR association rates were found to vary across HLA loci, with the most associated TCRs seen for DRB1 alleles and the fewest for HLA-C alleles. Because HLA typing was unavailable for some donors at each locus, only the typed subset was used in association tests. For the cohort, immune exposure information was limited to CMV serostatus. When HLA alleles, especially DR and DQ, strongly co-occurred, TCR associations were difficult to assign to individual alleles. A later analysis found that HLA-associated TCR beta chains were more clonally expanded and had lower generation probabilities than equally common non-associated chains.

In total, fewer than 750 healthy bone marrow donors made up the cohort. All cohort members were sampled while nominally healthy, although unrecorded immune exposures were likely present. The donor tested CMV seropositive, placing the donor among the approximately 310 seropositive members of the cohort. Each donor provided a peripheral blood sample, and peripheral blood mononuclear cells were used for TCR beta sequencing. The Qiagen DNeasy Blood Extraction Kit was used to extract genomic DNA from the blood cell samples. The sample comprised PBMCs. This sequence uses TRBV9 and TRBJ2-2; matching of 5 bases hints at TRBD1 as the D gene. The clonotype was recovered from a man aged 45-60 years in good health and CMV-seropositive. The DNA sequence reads TGTGCCAGCAGCGTAGCTGTTGGCAGGGCGACCGGGGAGCTGTTTTTT. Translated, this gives CASSVAVGRATGELFF.